The 21 T cell receptor beta chains listed next were all sequenced from one sample in a study of blood T cell repertoires in COVID-19. TCRdb's table, derived via immunoSEQ multiplex PCR, lists solely in-frame clones and lacks some. This sample carries about 49,000 clones, over 80% of them seen once, and the ten largest clones take approximately 4.7%. Sequences were obtained from peripheral blood. Every receptor here comes from a human donor in a cohort sampled during active COVID-19.

The chain joins TRBV5-1 to TRBJ2-1; 9 nucleotides agree with TRBD1. The junction had 7 bases not matched to a gene; V was cut back by 4 bases and J by 8 bases. Per germline, CDR1 SGHRS and CDR2 YFSETQ. The CDR3 covers 14 residues. The CDR3 DNA follows: TGCGCCAGCAGCAGGGACAGGGCGGTTGATGAGCAGTTCTTC. It yields the protein CASSRDRAVDEQFF.

This clone was seen just once. This chain joins TRBV20-1 and TRBJ2-2, with TRBD2 identical over 8 bases. Germline V gives CDR1 DFQATT, CDR2 SNEGSKA (reference sequence). The junction had 8 bases not matched to a gene; V was cut back by 3 bases and J by 2 bases. The CDR3 is 16 amino acids. Here the CDR3 reads CSASSSLADNTGELFF. The CDR3 DNA sequence: TGCAGTGCTAGTTCTTCACTAGCGGATAACACCGGGGAGCTGTTTTTT.

CDR3 DNA sequence: TGTGCCAGCAGTGTGCTGATGGCAGATGGCTACACCTTC. Protein product: CASSVLMADGYTF. The chain joins TRBV2 to TRBJ1-2; D remains ambiguous. In germline, CDR1 is SNHLY, CDR2 FYNNEI. The CDR3 contains 13 residues. V was shortened by 4 bases and J by 6 bases, with 12 bases between the two germline ends.

This chain connects TRBV7-8 to TRBJ1-1; the match to TRBD1 covers 9 bases. With 8 bases clipped from V and 5 bases from J, the junction kept 12 bases outside the gene matches. Germline V CDR1 and CDR2: SGHVS, FQNEAQ. The CDR3 spans 15 residues. Written as DNA, the CDR3 is TGTGCCAGCTCTAACCCCTACAGGGGGCGAACTGAAGCTTTCTTT. Protein sequence: CASSNPYRGRTEAFF.

This sequence joins TRBV28 and TRBJ2-1, with 11 bases fitting TRBD2. Per the germline V gene, CDR1 is MDHEN and CDR2 is SYDVKM. The CDR3 extends over 15 amino acids. V shed 6 bases and J 4 bases; nucleotides not matched to a gene: 5. The DNA of the CDR3 is TGTGCCAGCAGGATAGCGGGGGGGACGTACAATGAGCAGTTCTTC. Residues: CASRIAGGTYNEQFF.

This rearrangement joins TRBV27 to TRBJ2-7, with TRBD1 matching 7 bases. The V segment lost 5 bases and the J segment 6 bases; nucleotides outside the gene matches: 10. The CDR3 covers 14 residues. CDR1 is MNHEY and CDR2 is SMNVEV in the germline V gene (reference sequence). The CDR3 reads CASSPQSGGAEQYF. CDR3 DNA: TGTGCCAGCAGTCCACAGTCAGGGGGAGCCGAGCAGTACTTC.

In its sample, this clone was seen a few times. V is TRBV7-9 and J is TRBJ2-5; 9 bases agree with TRBD2. This CDR3 spans 15 amino acids. In germline, CDR1 is SEHNR, CDR2 FQNEAQ (reference sequence). V dropped 1 base and J dropped 5; count of bases not matched to a gene: 5. CDR3: CASSLGMREGETQYF. As DNA, the CDR3 is TGTGCCAGCAGCTTAGGAATGCGGGAGGGTGAGACCCAGTACTTC.

The chain joins TRBV19 to TRBJ2-2, with 8 bases lining up with TRBD1. CDR3 size: 17 residues. After removal of 0 bases from V and 1 base from J, the junction contained 4 bases not matched to a gene. Germline V CDR1 and CDR2: LNHDA, SQIVND (reference sequence). The chain's CDR3 is CASSIDGGTGNTGELFF. DNA for the CDR3: TGTGCCAGTAGTATAGATGGCGGGACAGGGAACACCGGGGAGCTGTTTTTT.

V and J are TRBV14 and TRBJ2-3; 11 bases align to TRBD2. CDR1 and CDR2 from the germline V gene are SGHDN and FVKESK. With V trimmed by 4 bases and J by 0 bases, 3 bases remained unmatched. There are 16 residues in the CDR3. The CDR3 reads CASSLVAGGSTDTQYF. As DNA, the CDR3 is TGTGCCAGCAGCCTTGTAGCGGGAGGGAGCACAGATACGCAGTATTTT.

The chain is built from TRBV28 and TRBJ1-2; 7 bases agree with TRBD1. The CDR3 covers 13 residues. Trimming took 7 bases from V and 9 from J; bases not matched to a gene: 11. CDR1 and CDR2 from the germline V gene are MDHEN and SYDVKM. CDR3 DNA: TGTGCCAGCAAGATCGGACAGGAGAACAGCTACACCTTC. As protein: CASKIGQENSYTF.

The V gene is TRBV3-1 (or the pseudogene TRBV3-2), the J gene TRBJ2-7; TRBD1 agrees at 9 bases. Germline V gives CDR1 LGHDT, CDR2 YNNKEL (reference sequence). Trimming removed 4 bases from V and 5 bases from J; junction bases left unmatched: 9. The CDR3 consists of 15 residues. This chain's CDR3 is CASSLRTGAGNEQYF. CDR3 DNA sequence: TGTGCCAGCAGCCTACGGACAGGGGCGGGGAACGAGCAGTACTTC.

The chain combines TRBV27 with TRBJ2-7, with 8 bases aligning to TRBD1. J was trimmed by 4 bases and V by 7 bases; bases with no gene match: 18. This CDR3 contains 17 residues. Looked up from germline, CDR1 is MNHEY and CDR2 is SMNVEV (reference sequence). CDR3 protein: CASKTTPWTGNLYEQYF. Written as DNA, the CDR3 is TGTGCCAGCAAAACCACACCCTGGACAGGGAACCTTTACGAGCAGTACTTC.

The chain is built from TRBV7-9 and TRBJ2-1; 9 nucleotides align to TRBD1. Per the germline V gene, CDR1 is SEHNR and CDR2 is FQNEAQ (reference sequence). This CDR3 has 13 amino acids. V lost 2 bases, J lost 10 bases, and 3 bases stayed unmatched. The CDR3 region is CASSLRGTGEQFF. In nucleotides, the CDR3 is TGTGCCAGCAGCTTACGGGGGACAGGGGAGCAGTTCTTC.

The chain links TRBV14 to TRBJ2-7; 10 bases fit TRBD1. V lost 1 base, J lost 3 bases, and 6 bases stayed unmatched. The CDR3 totals 16 residues. The germline gives CDR1 SGHDN, CDR2 FVKESK. In DNA, the CDR3 is TGTGCCAGCAGCCAAGGCCCATGGACAGGGGGCTACGAGCAGTACTTC. Its translation: CASSQGPWTGGYEQYF.

V is TRBV24-1 and J is TRBJ2-1; 9 bases are a match to TRBD2. J gave up 6 bases and V 6 bases, and 5 bases lay outside the gene matches. Germline V CDR1 and CDR2: KGHDR, SFDVKD. This CDR3 has 14 amino acids. CDR3 loop: CATSLGGRVNEQFF. Here the CDR3 DNA reads TGTGCCACCAGTTTAGGCGGGAGGGTCAATGAGCAGTTCTTC.

The V gene is TRBV2, the J gene TRBJ2-7; 9 positions match TRBD1. The CDR3 length is 14 residues. Germline trimming cut 2 bases from V and 5 bases from J; bases unmatched to any gene: 4. The germline CDR1 and CDR2 sequences are SNHLY and FYNNEI. The CDR3 DNA reads as TGTGCCAGCAGTGAAAGGGGACAGGGTGACGAGCAGTACTTC. Translated, it gives CASSERGQGDEQYF.

This chain joins TRBV28 and TRBJ1-2, with TRBD1 as a possible D gene (6 bases). In germline, CDR1 is MDHEN, CDR2 SYDVKM. Trimming stripped 7 bases from V and 8 bases from J, with 20 bases between. The length of the CDR3 is 14 residues. CDR3 DNA: TGTGCCAGCACCGAACAGGGTTTTTCTTTGGGCTACACCTTC. It specifies CASTEQGFSLGYTF.

The rearrangement links TRBV27 to TRBJ2-3, with D uncertain. This CDR3 has 17 residues. Germline V gives CDR1 MNHEY, CDR2 SMNVEV (reference sequence). V lost 5 bases and J lost 0, with 18 bases in between. This chain's CDR3 is CASSPRVVRRSTDTQYF. The CDR3 DNA sequence: TGTGCCAGCAGTCCCAGAGTGGTGCGGAGAAGCACAGATACGCAGTATTTT.

CDR3 nucleotide sequence: TGTGCCAGCTCACGCCGGGACTTGACGCAGTATTTT. Translated: CASSRRDLTQYF. The chain is built from TRBV18 and TRBJ2-3, with a possible D match to TRBD2 (6 bases). Germline values: CDR1 KGHSH, CDR2 LQKENI. The CDR3 consists of 12 residues. V lost 4 bases and J 9 bases, leaving 11 bases between the germline ends.

In its sample, this clone was seen once. The V gene is TRBV19, the J gene TRBJ2-7; 10 bases align to TRBD1. The germline gives CDR1 LNHDA, CDR2 SQIVND (reference sequence). The CDR3 runs 16 residues. Trimming at V came to 3 bases and at J to 5 bases, leaving 10 bases not matched to a gene. For the CDR3, the DNA is TGTGCCAGTAGTATTACCTCCAGGACAGGGGGTGACGAGCAGTACTTC. This codes for CASSITSRTGGDEQYF.

The chain employs TRBV6-6 and TRBJ2-7; 13 nucleotides align to TRBD2. The CDR3 is made up of 14 amino acids. Germline-derived CDR1 and CDR2 are MNHNY and SVGAGI (reference sequence). J lost 6 bases, V lost 5 bases, and 4 bases had no gene match. The CDR3 sequence is CASSRTSGRGEQYF. CDR3 nucleotides: TGTGCCAGCAGTCGAACTAGCGGGAGGGGCGAGCAGTACTTC.